The clone carrying this T cell receptor (beta chain) has just a few counts. Its antigen is not identified. During its preparation, the TCRbeta library received unique molecular identifiers. TCRdb ran MiXCR on the PCR reads and lists one entry per CDR3 protein. The sample includes about 980,000 distinct CDR3 sequences, under 30% seen only once; the top ten take over 25%. The sample is drawn from a study of T-cell reconstitution after alpha-beta-depleted transplantation in children. General study results and limits: T-cell numbers and diversity, one year after transplant, stemmed largely from T cells that were newly produced.

Deletions cut 8 bases from V and 5 bases from J, with 15 bases between. CDR3 length: 13 amino acids. This material consisted of PBMCs, mostly from graft donor cells, taken 360 days after TCRalphabeta/CD19-depleted stem cell transplant. The clonotype originates from a boy in the first two years of life who had a stem cell transplant for SCID, so the T cells may come from the graft donor. The genes are TRBV12-3 or TRBV12-4 and TRBJ2-5; the D gene is possibly TRBD1 (7 bases). The CDR3 region has the DNA TGTGCCAGCGGGGGGACAGTAGCGGAGACCCAGTACTTC. The encoded protein is CASGGTVAETQYF.